These 2 T cell receptor beta chains were sequenced from one sample in a study of blood T cell repertoires in COVID-19. Libraries were prepared by immunoSEQ multiplex PCR; TCRdb keeps only in-frame clonotypes and omits some of them. The data hold approximately 300,000 clones, with 85% to 90% observed a single time. Material: peripheral blood. The receptors were sampled from a woman aged 25-40 years with COVID-19, enrolled during active disease.

The rearrangement links TRBV9 to TRBJ2-3; 7 nucleotides align to TRBD2. Trimming took 3 bases from V and 1 from J; bases not matched to a gene: 2. The CDR3 is 14 amino acids. Germline values: CDR1 SGDLS, CDR2 YYNGEE. This CDR3 is CASSAGGGTDTQYF. The CDR3 DNA reads as TGTGCCAGCAGCGCGGGGGGTGGCACAGATACGCAGTATTTT.

The chain carries TRBV7-6 and TRBJ1-1; no reliable D call. V lost 3 bases and J lost 0, with 5 bases in between. Germline-derived CDR1 and CDR2 are SGHVS and FNYEAQ. The CDR3 runs to 13 residues. DNA for the CDR3: TGTGCCAGCAGCTTGGAGATGAACACTGAAGCTTTCTTT. Protein sequence: CASSLEMNTEAFF. Full variable domain (missing parts from reference TRBV7-6 and TRBJ1-1): GAGVSQSPRYKVTKRGQDVALRCDPISGHVSLYWYRQALGQGPEFLTYFNYEAQQDKSGLPNDRFSAERPEGSISTLTIQRTEQRDSAMYRCASSLEMNTEAFFGQGTRLTVV.